Described below is a single T cell receptor beta chain sequence and its context. This CDR3 is built from 12 residues. V was cut by 5 bases and J by 8 bases, with 15 bases left in between. The V gene's germline CDR1 is SQVTM and CDR2 ANQGSEA. 13 Jbeta primers and 60 Vbeta primers were used for the PCR. Authors' analysis steps: In a later analysis, the count reached 82 million or so unique TCR beta chains, with around 11 million shared. Measured with immunoSEQ multiplex PCR; TCRdb has only the in-frame clones, and not every one. V and J calls and clone size are those listed in that table; D and trimming were worked out from the DNA. The sample shows 45,000 to 60,000 clones, 65% to 85% of them seen only once. This entry belongs to a study of cytomegalovirus exposure and HLA in healthy donors. Overall study: Of all 400 or so donors who were genotyped, roughly 81% belonged to the Caucasian-associated ancestry cluster.

The origin of this receptor is a man between 18 and 35 years old in good health and CMV-seronegative. The chain couples TRBV29-1 to TRBJ1-2, with D possibly matching TRBD1 (6 bases). Source material: PBMCs. CDR3 sequence reads: CSVLIQGRGYTF. In nucleotides, the CDR3 is TGCAGCGTTTTAATACAGGGACGAGGCTACACCTTC.